This T cell receptor beta chain was recorded in a study of CD8 T cells in Susac syndrome. Patients with Susac syndrome met diagnostic criteria that were recently defined for definite or probable disease. Random hexamers served to reverse transcribe roughly 0.45 to 1 ug RNA. TCRdb independently ran MiXCR on the immunoSEQ multiplex PCR reads; one entry per CDR3 protein. The table lists tens of thousands of distinct CDR3 sequences, about 93% of them singletons. Trimming removed 3 bases from V and 2 bases from J, with 11 bases in between. Germline loops: CDR1 LNHDA, CDR2 SQIVND (reference sequence). This CDR3 has 15 residues.

The chain employs TRBV19 and TRBJ2-1; no clear D. This receptor was identified in a human donor with Susac syndrome. The specimen was CD4+ T cells from PBMCs. CDR3 amino acids: CASSIDRSAYNEQFF. CDR3 in DNA: TGTGCCAGTAGTATTGACCGTTCTGCCTACAATGAGCAGTTCTTC.